What follows are 19 T cell receptor beta chains derived from one specimen sequenced in a study of blood T cells in healthy people across ages. Through a sample-barcoded 5' primer and a J-beta primer mix, a second PCR was run for roughly 7 to 12 cycles. TCRdb independently ran MiXCR on the 5' RACE reads; one entry per CDR3 protein. The sample includes 750,000 to 950,000 distinct CDR3 sequences, under 35% of them seen just once. The same data also contributed to another study, on T cells of mothers and their children.

Sample: blood. All receptors come from a woman in her forties in good health.

V gene TRBV7-6 combines with J gene TRBJ1-1, with a possible D match to TRBD1 (6 bases). CDR1 and CDR2 from the germline V gene are SGHVS and FNYEAQ. The CDR3 contains 15 residues. Deletions cut 1 base from V and 5 bases from J, with 14 bases between. CDR3 residues: CASSLGDGGATEAFF. CDR3 coding DNA: TGTGCCAGCAGCTTAGGGGACGGGGGGGCGACTGAAGCTTTCTTT.

The V and J genes are TRBV20-1 and TRBJ2-2, with D uncertain. Germline assignment: CDR1 DFQATT and CDR2 SNEGSKA (reference sequence). Trimming took 3 bases from V and 4 from J, leaving 12 bases between them. This CDR3 contains 14 residues. In DNA, the CDR3 is TGCAGTGCTAGCTGGCAGTTTGGCACCGGGGAGCTGTTTTTT. Translated, it gives CSASWQFGTGELFF.

The V gene is TRBV7-2, the J gene TRBJ2-1, with a tentative D call TRBD2 (5 bases). V lost 1 base, J lost 10 bases, and 11 bases lay in between. This CDR3 comprises 13 residues. From germline, CDR1 is SGHTA and CDR2 FQGNSA. CDR3 sequence reads: CASSLVRAGEQFF. CDR3 bases: TGTGCCAGCAGCTTAGTCCGGGCGGGCGAGCAGTTCTTC.

V gene TRBV5-5 combines with J gene TRBJ1-1, with a possible D match to TRBD1 (5 bases). Trimming cost V 2 bases and J 6 bases, with 11 bases left between them. This CDR3 region has 13 residues. Germline-derived CDR1 and CDR2 are SGHKS and YYEKEE (reference sequence). The CDR3 nucleotides are TGTGCCAGCAGCTTTTACGGGGGGGCTGAAGCTTTCTTT. It yields the protein CASSFYGGAEAFF.

The rearrangement links TRBV6-2 or TRBV6-3 to TRBJ2-1; 12 nucleotides line up with TRBD2. CDR1 is MNHEY, CDR2 SVGEGT, per germline. The junction had 8 bases not matched to a gene; V was cut back by 7 bases and J by 7 bases. CDR3 length: 15 residues. CDR3 protein: CASILAGGRWNEQFF. DNA for the CDR3: TGTGCCAGCATCCTAGCGGGGGGGCGTTGGAATGAGCAGTTCTTC.

The chain recombines TRBV4-1 with TRBJ1-6; D gene uncertain. Germline CDR1 is MGHRA and CDR2 is YSYEKL. CDR3 length equals 17 residues. V dropped 1 base and J dropped 0 bases, with 10 bases sitting between them. CDR3: CASSQGTADSYNSPLHF. CDR3 nucleotide sequence: TGCGCCAGCAGCCAAGGGACGGCCGACTCCTATAATTCACCCCTCCACTTT.

This clonotype appeared many times. This chain links TRBV10-3 with TRBJ1-2; no definite D call. The CDR3 consists of 15 residues. Trimming took 3 bases from V and 8 from J, leaving 19 bases between them. Germline-derived CDR1 and CDR2 are ENHRY and SYGVKD. The CDR3 DNA follows: TGTGCCATCAGTGACCCAACCCTTATTGGGCAGGGCTACACCTTC. This encodes CAISDPTLIGQGYTF.

This clonotype was counted at least ten times. The rearrangement uses TRBV6-6 and TRBJ2-7; 10 nucleotides match TRBD1. This CDR3 has 15 amino acids. The V segment lost 2 bases and the J segment 6 bases; nucleotides outside the gene matches: 7. Germline CDR1 and CDR2: MNHNY and SVGAGI (reference sequence). Written as DNA, the CDR3 is TGTGCCAGCAGTTACGCGCGACAGGGGGCAGCCGAGCAGTACTTC. Translating it yields CASSYARQGAAEQYF.

At least ten counts were recorded for this clonotype. This chain connects TRBV10-3 to TRBJ2-5, with 8 bases lining up with TRBD1. The ends lost 6 bases at V and 5 bases at J; junction bases unmatched: 5. This CDR3 spans 13 amino acids. Germline CDR1 reads ENHRY; CDR2 reads SYGVKD. CDR3 amino acids: CAIRQGAEETQYF. The CDR3 DNA reads TGTGCCATCAGGCAGGGGGCGGAGGAGACCCAGTACTTC.

Only a few counts were recorded for this clonotype. The chain is built from TRBV14 and TRBJ2-1; possible D gene TRBD2, 5 bases. V was shortened by 3 bases and J by 8 bases, with 20 bases between the two germline ends. The CDR3 spans 16 residues. From germline, CDR1 is SGHDN and CDR2 FVKESK. This CDR3 reads CASSHGNRRVWDEQFF. The CDR3 DNA reads TGTGCCAGCAGCCACGGTAATAGGCGGGTCTGGGATGAGCAGTTCTTC. The whole variable domain, remainder taken from reference TRBV14 and TRBJ2-1, is EAGVTQFPSHSVIEKGQTVTLRCDPISGHDNLYWYRRVMGKEIKFLLHFVKESKQDESGMPNNRFLAERTGGTYSTLKVQPAELEDSGVYFCASSHGNRRVWDEQFFGPGTRLTVL.

This clonotype was observed many times. The V call is TRBV5-1, the J call TRBJ2-7; tentatively, D is TRBD2 (5 bases). V was clipped by 2 bases and J by 0 bases, with 9 bases between them. CDR3 length: 14 amino acids. The germline gives CDR1 SGHRS, CDR2 YFSETQ. DNA for the CDR3: TGCGCCAGCAGCTTATCGGCGGGCTCCTACGAGCAGTACTTC. Translated: CASSLSAGSYEQYF.

This clonotype was recorded only once. The chain couples TRBV2 to TRBJ2-2; no reliable D call. V lost 2 bases and J 7 bases, leaving 8 bases between the germline ends. The germline V gene encodes CDR1 SNHLY and CDR2 FYNNEI. CDR3 length: 13 amino acids. The CDR3 protein is CASSENLGGELFF. DNA of the CDR3: TGTGCCAGCAGTGAAAATTTGGGCGGGGAGCTGTTTTTT.

A few counts support this clonotype. V gene TRBV4-3 combines with J gene TRBJ2-3, with D unresolved. Germline V gives CDR1 LGHNA, CDR2 YSLEER. This CDR3 region has 14 residues. Trimming stripped 5 bases from V and 4 bases from J, with 13 bases between. CDR3 sequence (DNA): TGCGCCAGCAGCGTGGACCAGCAATCAGATACGCAGTATTTT. Amino acids: CASSVDQQSDTQYF.

This clonotype was seen at least ten times. The V gene is TRBV29-1, the J gene TRBJ2-7; TRBD1 aligns across 12 bases. Germline CDR1 reads SQVTM; CDR2 reads ANQGSEA. Trimming took 3 bases from V and 7 from J; bases not matched to a gene: 1. The CDR3 spans 12 residues. The CDR3 is CSVEGQGAEQYF. In nucleotides, the CDR3 is TGCAGCGTTGAGGGACAGGGGGCAGAGCAGTACTTC.

This clonotype has a count of ten or more. V usage is TRBV6-5 and J usage is TRBJ2-1; D not resolved. There are 14 residues in the CDR3. The V end lost 6 bases, the J end lost 7 bases, and 16 bases lay between the germline ends. Germline V gene lookup returns CDR1 MNHEY and CDR2 SVGAGI. The CDR3: CASSPTYSGNEQFF. The CDR3 DNA is TGTGCCAGCAGCCCTACCTATTCTGGGAATGAGCAGTTCTTC.

A remark on this clonotype: The junction departs from germline at one end; a sequencing error may be responsible. The chain combines TRBV5-1 with TRBJ1-4, with 7 bases that match TRBD1. This CDR3 contains 16 residues. The V gene's germline CDR1 is SGHRS and CDR2 YFSETQ. Written as DNA, the CDR3 is TGCGCCGGCAGCTTGGGACAGAGGACTTCCAATGAAAAACTGTTTTTT. Translating it yields CAGSLGQRTSNEKLFF.

J is TRBJ1-3 and V is TRBV7-2, with D perhaps TRBD1 (6 bases). Per germline, CDR1 SGHTA and CDR2 FQGNSA. With 4 bases removed from V and 2 bases from J, the gap between germline ends came to 18 bases. CDR3 length: 17 amino acids. The CDR3 region is CASSSQMQGLTGNTIYF. CDR3 nucleotides: TGTGCCAGCAGCTCACAAATGCAGGGGCTTACTGGAAACACCATATATTTT.

This clonotype was seen more than once but under ten times. V is TRBV18 and J is TRBJ1-2, with 9 nucleotides matching TRBD1. J gave up 6 bases and V 3 bases, and 11 bases lay outside the gene matches. Germline CDR1 KGHSH, CDR2 LQKENI. The length of the CDR3 is 16 residues. CDR3 nucleotide sequence: TGTGCCAGCTCACCGCCCACAGGGGGCGGGCCTAATGGCTACACCTTC. This translates into CASSPPTGGGPNGYTF.

This clonotype was seen more than once but under ten times. This chain joins TRBV18 and TRBJ2-3, with 7 bases aligning to TRBD1. V lost 10 bases, J lost 4 bases, and 17 bases stayed unmatched. The germline gives CDR1 KGHSH, CDR2 LQKENI. This CDR3 has 16 amino acids. CDR3 loop: CATTPSTGFIADTQYF. The CDR3 nucleotides are TGTGCCACCACCCCGTCGACAGGGTTTATTGCAGATACGCAGTATTTT.